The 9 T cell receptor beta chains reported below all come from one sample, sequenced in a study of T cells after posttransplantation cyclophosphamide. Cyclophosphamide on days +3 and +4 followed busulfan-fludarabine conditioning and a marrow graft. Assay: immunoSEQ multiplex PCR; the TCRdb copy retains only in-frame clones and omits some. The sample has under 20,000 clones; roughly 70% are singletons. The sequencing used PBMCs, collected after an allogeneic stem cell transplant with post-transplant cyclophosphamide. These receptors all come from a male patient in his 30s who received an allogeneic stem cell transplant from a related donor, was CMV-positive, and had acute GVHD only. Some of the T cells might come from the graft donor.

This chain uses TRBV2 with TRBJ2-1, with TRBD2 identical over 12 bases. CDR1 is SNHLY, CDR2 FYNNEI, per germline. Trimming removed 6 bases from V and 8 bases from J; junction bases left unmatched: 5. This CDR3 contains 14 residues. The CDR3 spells CASSGLAGIDEQFF. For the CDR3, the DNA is TGTGCCAGCAGCGGACTAGCGGGGATCGATGAGCAGTTCTTC.

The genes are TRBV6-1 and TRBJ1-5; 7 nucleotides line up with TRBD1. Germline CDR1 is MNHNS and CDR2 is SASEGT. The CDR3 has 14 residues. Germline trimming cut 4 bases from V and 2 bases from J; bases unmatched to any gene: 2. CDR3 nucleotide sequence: TGTGCCAGCAGTGTCGACAGGGGCAATCAGCCCCAGCATTTT. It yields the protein CASSVDRGNQPQHF.

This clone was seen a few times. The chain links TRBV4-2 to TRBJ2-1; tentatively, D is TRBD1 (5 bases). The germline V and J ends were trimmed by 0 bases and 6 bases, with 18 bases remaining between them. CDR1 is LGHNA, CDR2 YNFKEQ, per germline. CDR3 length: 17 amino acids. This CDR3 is CASSQEGSTADFNEQFF. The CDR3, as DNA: TGTGCCAGCAGCCAAGAAGGCTCGACAGCAGACTTCAATGAGCAGTTCTTC.

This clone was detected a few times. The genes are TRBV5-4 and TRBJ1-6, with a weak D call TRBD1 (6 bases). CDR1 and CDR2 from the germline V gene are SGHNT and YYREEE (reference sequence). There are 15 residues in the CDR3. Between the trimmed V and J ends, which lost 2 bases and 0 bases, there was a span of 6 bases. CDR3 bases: TGTGCCAGCAGCTTACAGGGCTCCTATAATTCACCCCTCCACTTT. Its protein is CASSLQGSYNSPLHF.

CDR3 DNA: TGTGCCAGCAGCTCAAACCGGGACAGGGGCTTAAACCGGCGAACCTACGAGCAGTACTTC. Translation gives CASSSNRDRGLNRRTYEQYF. The chain couples TRBV11-3 to TRBJ2-7; 10 nucleotides match TRBD1. The germline CDR1 and CDR2 sequences are SGHNT and YENEEA. V lost 4 bases, J lost 2 bases, and 20 bases stayed unmatched. The CDR3 has 20 amino acids.

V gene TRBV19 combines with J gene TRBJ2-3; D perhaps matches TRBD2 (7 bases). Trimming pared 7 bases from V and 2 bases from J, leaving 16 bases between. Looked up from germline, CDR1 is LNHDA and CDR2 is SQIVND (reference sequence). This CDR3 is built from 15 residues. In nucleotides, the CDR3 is TGTGCCAGTAATGACCGGGGGGCGAACACAGATACGCAGTATTTT. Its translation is CASNDRGANTDTQYF.

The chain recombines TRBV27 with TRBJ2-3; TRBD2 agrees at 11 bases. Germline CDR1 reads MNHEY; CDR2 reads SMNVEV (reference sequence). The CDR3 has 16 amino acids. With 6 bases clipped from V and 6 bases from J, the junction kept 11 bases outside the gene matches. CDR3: CASRRRLAGRDDTQYF. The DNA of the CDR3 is TGTGCCAGCAGACGTAGACTAGCGGGGAGGGATGATACGCAGTATTTT.

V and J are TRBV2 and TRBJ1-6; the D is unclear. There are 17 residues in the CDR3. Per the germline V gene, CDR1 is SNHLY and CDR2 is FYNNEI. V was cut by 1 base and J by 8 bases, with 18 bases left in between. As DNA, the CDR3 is TGTGCCAGCAGTGAAGTTTTTGAGGTTCAGTGGGATTCACCCCTCCACTTT. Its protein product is CASSEVFEVQWDSPLHF.

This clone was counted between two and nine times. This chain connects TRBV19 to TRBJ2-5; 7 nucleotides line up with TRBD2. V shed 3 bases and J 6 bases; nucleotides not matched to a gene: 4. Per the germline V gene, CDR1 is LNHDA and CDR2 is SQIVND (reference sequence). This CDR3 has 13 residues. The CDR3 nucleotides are TGTGCCAGTAGTATGGCACTAGCGAAGACCCAGTACTTC. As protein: CASSMALAKTQYF.